This T cell receptor (beta chain) was profiled in a study of shared T cell receptors in the human thymus. TCRdb's table, derived via immunoSEQ multiplex PCR, lists solely in-frame clones and lacks some. The sample records approximately 760,000 clones, 80% to 90% being singletons. The CDR3 totals 12 residues. Germline loops: CDR1 MDHEN, CDR2 SYDVKM. V dropped 6 bases and J dropped 7 bases, with 10 bases sitting between them. These same records also appear under a second study, on human thymus T cells. That work contributes: Donors were healthy Finnish babies undergoing corrective operations for congenital heart defects.

Sequencing was carried out using thymocytes. The chain links TRBV28 to TRBJ1-5; the D is unclear. The clonotype was recovered from a girl in the first two years of life with a congenital heart defect. This chain's CDR3 is CASSPGNQPQHF. Here the CDR3 DNA reads TGTGCCAGCAGCCCGGGGAACCAGCCCCAGCATTTT. The whole variable domain, filled in from reference TRBV28 and TRBJ1-5, reads DVKVTQSSRYLVKRTGEKVFLECVQDMDHENMFWYRQDPGLGLRLIYFSYDVKMKEKGDIPEGYSVSREKKERFSLILESASTNQTSMYLCASSPGNQPQHFGDGTRLSIL.